These T cell receptor beta chains were read from a single sample in a study of glioma-infiltrating T cells after dendritic cell vaccination. Produced via immunoSEQ multiplex PCR; TCRdb's table is partial and in-frame only. The sample lists roughly 98,000 clones, over 75% occurring once. Sequenced material: blood, taken before dendritic cell vaccination. Receptors originate from a human donor with glioblastoma. CDR3s include the opening cysteine and the closing phenylalanine or tryptophan. The D gene is left open where the match is weak. Clone size is shown for a subset of rows, as once, few, many or a class of expanded clone.

cdr3_length | clone_size | d_call | j_call | v_call | cdr3_nt | cdr3_aa
16 | once | NA | TRBJ1-5 | TRBV4-1 | TGCGCCAGCAGCCAAGATACGGTCGCTATTGATCAGCCCCAGCATTTT | CASSQDTVAIDQPQHF
14 | NA | TRBD1 | TRBJ1-4 | TRBV28 | TGTGCCAGCAGTTTACGGCAGGGGGATGAAAAACTGTTTTTT | CASSLRQGDEKLFF
14 | NA | TRBD1 | TRBJ2-2 | TRBV19 | TGTGCCAGTGGAAGGACAGGGGGCGGCGGGGAGCTGTTTTTT | CASGRTGGGGELFF
12 | NA | NA | TRBJ1-5 | TRBV28 | TGTGCCAGCAGTTCCATCAATCAGCCCCAGCATTTT | CASSSINQPQHF
14 | NA | NA | TRBJ1-1 | TRBV27 | TGTGCCAGCAGACCCGACAGATTGAACACTGAAGCTTTCTTT | CASRPDRLNTEAFF
16 | NA | TRBD2 | TRBJ2-1 | TRBV7-2 | TGTGCCAGCAGCTTGATACTAGCGGGAATCTACAATGAGCAGTTCTTC | CASSLILAGIYNEQFF
13 | NA | NA | TRBJ2-7 | TRBV10-3 | TGTGCCATCAGCCTGCAGGGGTACTACGAGCAGTACTTC | CAISLQGYYEQYF
14 | NA | NA | TRBJ2-7 | TRBV7-2 | TGTGCCAGCAGCTTAGCCACAGGTTCCTACGAGCAGTACTTC | CASSLATGSYEQYF
15 | NA | NA | TRBJ2-3 | TRBV11-2 | TGTGCCAGCACCAGGGACTTCTCCCACACAGATACGCAGTATTTT | CASTRDFSHTDTQYF
16 | NA | NA | TRBJ1-1 | TRBV4-1 | TGCGCCAGCACCACTAGGTCAGGGAGGCTTAACACTGAAGCTTTCTTT | CASTTRSGRLNTEAFF
16 | NA | TRBD1 | TRBJ1-2 | TRBV7-9 | TGTGCCAGCAGCTTTTCAAAGACAGGGGGACCCTATGGCTACACCTTC | CASSFSKTGGPYGYTF
14 | NA | NA | TRBJ1-2 | TRBV6-5 | TGTGCCAGCAGTTACTCGATTGCGGGGACTGGCTACACCTTC | CASSYSIAGTGYTF
14 | NA | TRBD1 | TRBJ2-7 | TRBV25-1 | TGTGCCAGCAGTGGCCGGGACAGGGGCTACGAGCAGTACTTC | CASSGRDRGYEQYF
13 | NA | NA | TRBJ2-7 | TRBV5-1 | TGCGCCAGCGGCCCGTTGGGCCGTTCGGAGCAGTACTTC | CASGPLGRSEQYF
13 | NA | NA | TRBJ2-7 | TRBV18 | TGTGCCAGCCGGTTAGGACAGAAATCCGAGCAGTACTTC | CASRLGQKSEQYF
12 | NA | TRBD1 | TRBJ2-3 | TRBV5-6 | TGTGCCAGCAGCGGGACAGCAGATACGCAGTATTTT | CASSGTADTQYF
15 | NA | TRBD1 | TRBJ1-5 | TRBV9 | TGTGCCAGCAGCGTAGAGGGGGCTGGCAATCAGCCCCAGCATTTT | CASSVEGAGNQPQHF
13 | few | TRBD1 | TRBJ1-2 | TRBV5-4 | TGTGCCAGCAGCTCACAGGGGGCGCATGGCTACACCTTC | CASSSQGAHGYTF
17 | NA | TRBD2 | TRBJ2-1 | TRBV29-1 | TGCAGCGTTGTAAGGTTCCTAGCGGGGGGGCCTTTCAATGAGCAGTTCTTC | CSVVRFLAGGPFNEQFF
12 | NA | NA | TRBJ1-5 | TRBV19 | TGTGCCAGTAGTAGGCCCAATCAGCCCCAGCATTTT | CASSRPNQPQHF
17 | NA | NA | TRBJ2-7 | TRBV15 | TGTGCCACCAGCAGAGATCGCGGGATACATGGGATCTACGAGCAGTACTTC | CATSRDRGIHGIYEQYF
13 | NA | NA | TRBJ2-5 | TRBV15 | TGTGCCACCAGCAGAGAAAACGAGGAGACCCAGTACTTC | CATSRENEETQYF
11 | NA | TRBD1 | TRBJ2-1 | TRBV5-1 | TGCGCCAGCAGCTTGGGACAGGGAACGATCTTC | CASSLGQGTIF
16 | NA | TRBD2 | TRBJ2-3 | TRBV18 | TGTGCCAGCTCAGCTTTACTAGCGGGGCCCACAGATACGCAGTATTTT | CASSALLAGPTDTQYF
17 | NA | TRBD1 | TRBJ1-5 | TRBV4-1 | TGCGCCAGCAGCCATCACACCGACAGGGCTAGCAATCAGCCCCAGCATTTT | CASSHHTDRASNQPQHF